These T cell receptor beta chains were read from a single sample in a study of persistence of HIV-infected CD4 T cells. The repertoire was sequenced with immunoSEQ multiplex PCR; TCRdb's copy has only in-frame clones and lacks some. The table lists about 32,000 clones, roughly 70% of them singletons, with roughly 1.5% in the top ten. Their cognate antigens are unknown. The sample consisted of CD4+ T cells sorted from PBMCs after 18-hour stimulation, taken from a patient who received antiretroviral therapy. These receptor sequences come from an adult man with HIV who was CMV-seropositive. The CDR3 runs from the conserved cysteine through the conserved F or W. The D gene is left open where the match is weak. Clone sizes are given selectively: once, few, many, or a class where the clone is expanded.

NA	TRBV19	NA	TRBJ2-7	CASSSGFMFEQYF	TGTGCCAGTAGTTCCGGGTTTATGTTCGAGCAGTACTTC
NA	TRBV5-8	TRBD2	TRBJ2-1	CASSPGGGRHNEQFF	TGTGCCAGCAGCCCGGGAGGGGGTCGCCACAATGAGCAGTTCTTC
NA	TRBV24-1	NA	TRBJ2-2	CATSASGLNTGELFF	TGTGCCACCAGTGCCTCGGGACTCAACACCGGGGAGCTGTTTTTT
NA	TRBV28	TRBD1	TRBJ2-1	CASRTGKDEQFF	TGTGCCAGCAGGACAGGGAAGGATGAGCAGTTCTTC
once	TRBV4-1	NA	TRBJ1-6	CASSQEGGSYNSPLHF	TGCGCCAGCAGCCAAGAGGGAGGTTCCTATAATTCACCCCTCCACTTT
NA	TRBV4-1	TRBD1	TRBJ1-2	CASSQDRGSYGYTF	TGCGCCAGCAGCCAAGACAGGGGGTCTTATGGCTACACCTTC
NA	TRBV6-5	TRBD1	TRBJ1-2	CASIQGDRANYGYTF	TGTGCCAGCATCCAGGGGGACAGAGCTAACTATGGCTACACCTTC
NA	TRBV28	NA	TRBJ1-1	CASSSSKGRATEAFF	TGTGCCAGCAGTTCTTCAAAGGGCAGGGCCACTGAAGCTTTCTTT
few	TRBV25-1	NA	TRBJ1-1	CASSEFLRGRTEAFF	TGTGCCAGCAGTGAATTCCTCCGCGGGAGAACTGAAGCTTTCTTT
NA	TRBV27	TRBD1	TRBJ2-3	CASSFSGTAKASSTDTQYF	TGTGCCAGCAGTTTCTCCGGGACAGCAAAGGCGTCTAGCACAGATACGCAGTATTTT
NA	TRBV28	NA	TRBJ1-2	CASSLPTDANYGYTF	TGTGCCAGCAGTTTACCGACGGATGCTAACTATGGCTACACCTTC
NA	TRBV2	NA	TRBJ1-5	CASSALQLGNQPQHF	TGTGCCAGCAGTGCGTTACAGTTAGGCAATCAGCCCCAGCATTTT
NA	TRBV18	NA	TRBJ1-1	CASSPNQALDTEAFF	TGTGCCAGCTCTCCAAACCAGGCCTTGGACACTGAAGCTTTCTTT
NA	TRBV9	TRBD1	TRBJ2-3	CASSSRRGPDTQYF	TGTGCCAGCAGTTCTCGCAGGGGGCCCGATACGCAGTATTTT
few	TRBV7-2	NA	TRBJ2-3	CASSLRDGRRGDTQYF	TGTGCCAGCAGCTTAAGAGACGGAAGGAGGGGGGATACGCAGTATTTT
few	TRBV7-3	NA	TRBJ1-1	CASSAQGAPTEAFF	TGTGCCAGCAGTGCACAGGGCGCTCCCACTGAAGCTTTCTTT
NA	TRBV7-9	NA	TRBJ2-1	CASSLVGDEQFF	TGTGCCAGCAGCTTGGTTGGGGATGAGCAGTTCTTC
NA	TRBV19	NA	TRBJ1-5	CASNDPPWPQHF	TGTGCCAGTAACGACCCCCCGTGGCCCCAGCATTTT
NA	TRBV6-5	NA	TRBJ1-2	CASSRASSGNYGYTF	TGTGCCAGCAGTCGAGCGTCATCCGGAAACTATGGCTACACCTTC
NA	TRBV18	NA	TRBJ2-7	CASSPLDGPYEQYF	TGTGCCAGCTCACCGCTGGACGGCCCCTACGAGCAGTACTTC
NA	TRBV6-5	NA	TRBJ2-7	CASSSGTRINEQYF	TGTGCCAGCAGCAGCGGGACACGTATCAACGAGCAGTACTTC
NA	TRBV19	TRBD1	TRBJ1-1	CASSIDPQGVDTEAFF	TGTGCCAGTAGTATAGATCCACAGGGGGTTGACACTGAAGCTTTCTTT
NA	TRBV2	NA	TRBJ1-1	CASGGERNTEAFF	TGTGCCTCGGGGGGGGAAAGGAACACTGAAGCTTTCTTT
NA	TRBV9	NA	TRBJ2-1	CASSVWFGEQFF	TGTGCCAGCAGCGTCTGGTTTGGGGAGCAGTTCTTC
NA	TRBV19	TRBD1	TRBJ2-7	CASSISATGGNSYEQYF	TGTGCCAGTAGTATATCCGCGACAGGGGGGAACTCCTACGAGCAGTACTTC
NA	TRBV5-1	TRBD1	TRBJ1-6	CASSPEGTVYNSPLHF	TGCGCCAGCAGCCCTGAAGGGACAGTTTATAATTCACCCCTCCACTTT
NA	TRBV18	TRBD1	TRBJ2-2	CASSTDRGGAGELFF	TGTGCCAGCTCAACAGACAGGGGCGGTGCCGGGGAGCTGTTTTTT
NA	TRBV18	TRBD1	TRBJ1-3	CASSPKTGSGGNTIYF	TGTGCCAGCTCACCTAAGACAGGGAGCGGCGGAAACACCATATATTTT
NA	TRBV6-6	TRBD1	TRBJ2-7	CASSLLRDRPYEQYF	TGTGCCAGCAGCCTACTTCGGGACAGGCCCTACGAGCAGTACTTC
NA	TRBV24-1	TRBD1	TRBJ1-4	CATSEQGAGKLFF	TGTGCCACCAGCGAACAGGGGGCGGGAAAACTGTTTTTT
NA	TRBV6-5	TRBD1	TRBJ1-3	CASRTGGNTIYF	TGTGCCAGCAGGACAGGGGGAAACACCATATATTTT
NA	TRBV5-1	TRBD1	TRBJ1-2	CASSLDVTDRGRGYTF	TGCGCCAGCAGCTTGGACGTGACGGACAGGGGGAGAGGCTACACCTTC
NA	TRBV6-2/TRBV6-3	NA	TRBJ1-1	CASSYGGGLNTEAFF	TGTGCCAGCAGTTACGGTGGCGGTTTGAACACTGAAGCTTTCTTT
few	TRBV5-4	NA	TRBJ2-3	CASSLAGFSTDTQYF	TGTGCCAGCAGCTTGGCGGGGTTTTCCACAGATACGCAGTATTTT
NA	TRBV18	TRBD1	TRBJ2-1	CASSRTSRPGGAAYNEQFF	TGTGCCAGCTCGCGAACCTCCCGGCCAGGGGGCGCCGCTTACAATGAGCAGTTCTTC
medium-sized	TRBV3-1/TRBV3-2	TRBD2	TRBJ2-2	CASSHLLTSGGFTGELFF	TGTGCCAGCAGCCACCTGTTAACTAGCGGGGGTTTCACCGGGGAGCTGTTTTTT
few	TRBV11-3	NA	TRBJ2-1	CASSLTTLVDEQFF	TGTGCCAGCAGCTTAACGACGCTGGTTGATGAGCAGTTCTTC
NA	TRBV2	TRBD1	TRBJ1-2	CASIGGTGVRDNYGYTF	TGTGCCAGCATAGGGGGAACAGGGGTTAGAGATAACTATGGCTACACCTTC
NA	TRBV5-1	NA	TRBJ1-1	CASSLDPGPNTEAFF	TGCGCCAGCAGCTTGGACCCAGGGCCGAACACTGAAGCTTTCTTT
NA	TRBV6-1	NA	TRBJ2-3	CASSEGYRADTQYF	TGTGCCAGCAGTGAAGGGTACAGGGCAGATACGCAGTATTTT
NA	TRBV18	NA	TRBJ1-6	CASSPSNSPLHF	TGTGCCAGCTCACCGAGTAATTCACCCCTCCACTTT
few	TRBV29-1	NA	TRBJ1-1	CSGVNTEAFF	TGCAGCGGCGTGAACACTGAAGCTTTCTTT
NA	TRBV6-5	NA	TRBJ2-7	CASSFATYEQYF	TGTGCCAGCAGTTTTGCTACTTACGAGCAGTACTTC
NA	TRBV6-5	NA	TRBJ1-1	CASSRDTRNTEAFF	TGTGCCAGCAGTAGGGACACCCGGAACACTGAAGCTTTCTTT
few	TRBV18	TRBD2	TRBJ2-1	CASSRTSGLEQFF	TGTGCCAGCTCACGGACTAGCGGACTCGAGCAGTTCTTC
NA	TRBV12-1	NA	TRBJ1-3	CASTLQGGGNTIYF	TGTGCCAGCACCCTACAGGGGGGGGGAAACACCATATATTTT